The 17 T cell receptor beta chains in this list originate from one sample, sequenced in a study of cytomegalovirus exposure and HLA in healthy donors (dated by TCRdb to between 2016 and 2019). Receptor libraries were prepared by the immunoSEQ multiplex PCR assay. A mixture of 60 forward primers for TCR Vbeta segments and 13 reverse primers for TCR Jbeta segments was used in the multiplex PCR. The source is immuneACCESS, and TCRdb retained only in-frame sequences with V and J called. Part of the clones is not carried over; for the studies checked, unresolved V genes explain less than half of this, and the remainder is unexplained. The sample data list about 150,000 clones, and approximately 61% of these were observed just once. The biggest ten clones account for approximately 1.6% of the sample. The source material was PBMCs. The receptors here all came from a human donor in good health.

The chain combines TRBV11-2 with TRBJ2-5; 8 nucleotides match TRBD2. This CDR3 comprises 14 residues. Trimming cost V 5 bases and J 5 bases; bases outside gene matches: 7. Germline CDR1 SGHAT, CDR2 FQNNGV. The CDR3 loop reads CASSQTSAAETQYF. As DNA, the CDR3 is TGTGCCAGCAGCCAGACTAGCGCCGCGGAGACCCAGTACTTC.

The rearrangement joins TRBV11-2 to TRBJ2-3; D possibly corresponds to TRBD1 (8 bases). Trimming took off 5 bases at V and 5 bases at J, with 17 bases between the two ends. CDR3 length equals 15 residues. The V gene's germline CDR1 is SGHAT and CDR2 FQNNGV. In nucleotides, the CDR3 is TGTGCCAGCAGCCGACAGGGGACTACTGAAGATACGCAGTATTTT. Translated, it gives CASSRQGTTEDTQYF.

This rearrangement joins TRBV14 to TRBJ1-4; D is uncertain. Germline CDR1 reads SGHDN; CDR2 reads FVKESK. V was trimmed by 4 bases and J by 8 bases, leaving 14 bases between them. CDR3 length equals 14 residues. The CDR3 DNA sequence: TGTGCCAGCAGCCCAACAGCTGGCAACGAAAAACTGTTTTTT. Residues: CASSPTAGNEKLFF. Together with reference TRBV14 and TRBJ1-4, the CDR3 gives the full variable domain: EAGVTQFPSHSVIEKGQTVTLRCDPISGHDNLYWYRRVMGKEIKFLLHFVKESKQDESGMPNNRFLAERTGGTYSTLKVQPAELEDSGVYFCASSPTAGNEKLFFGSGTQLSVL.

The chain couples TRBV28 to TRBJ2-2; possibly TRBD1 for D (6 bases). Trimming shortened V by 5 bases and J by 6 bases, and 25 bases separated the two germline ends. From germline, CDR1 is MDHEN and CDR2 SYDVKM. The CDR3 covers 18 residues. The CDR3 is CASSTVDPTGMVAGELFF. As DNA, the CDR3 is TGTGCCAGCAGTACCGTTGATCCCACAGGGATGGTAGCCGGGGAGCTGTTTTTT.

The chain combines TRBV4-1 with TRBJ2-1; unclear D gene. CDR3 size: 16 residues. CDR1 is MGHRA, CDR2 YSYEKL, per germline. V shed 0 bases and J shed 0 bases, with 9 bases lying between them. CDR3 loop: CASSQDAASSYNEQFF. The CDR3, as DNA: TGCGCCAGCAGCCAAGATGCGGCAAGCTCCTACAATGAGCAGTTCTTC.

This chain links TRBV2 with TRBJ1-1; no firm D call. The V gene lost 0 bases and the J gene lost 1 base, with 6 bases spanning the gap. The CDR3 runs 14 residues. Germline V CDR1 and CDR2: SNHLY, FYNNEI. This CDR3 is CASSEAPQNTEAFF. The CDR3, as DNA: TGTGCCAGCAGTGAAGCCCCCCAGAACACTGAAGCTTTCTTT.

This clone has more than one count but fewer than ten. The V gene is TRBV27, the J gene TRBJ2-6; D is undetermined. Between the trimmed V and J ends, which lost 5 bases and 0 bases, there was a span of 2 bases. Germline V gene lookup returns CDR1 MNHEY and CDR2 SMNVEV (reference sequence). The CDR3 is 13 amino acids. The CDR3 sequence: CASSLSGANVLTF. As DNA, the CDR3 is TGTGCCAGCAGTCTCTCTGGGGCCAACGTCCTGACTTTC.

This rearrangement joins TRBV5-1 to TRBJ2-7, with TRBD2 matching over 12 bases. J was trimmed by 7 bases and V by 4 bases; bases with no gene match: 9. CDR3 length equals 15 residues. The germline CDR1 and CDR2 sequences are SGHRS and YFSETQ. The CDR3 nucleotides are TGCGCCAGCAGCCCTAGCGGGAGGGGGGTTTTGGAGCAGTACTTC. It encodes CASSPSGRGVLEQYF.

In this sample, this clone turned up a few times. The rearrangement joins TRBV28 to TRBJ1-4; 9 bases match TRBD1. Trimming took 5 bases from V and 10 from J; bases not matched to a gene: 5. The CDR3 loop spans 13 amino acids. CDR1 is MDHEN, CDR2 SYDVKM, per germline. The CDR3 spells CASSAPGQGKLFF. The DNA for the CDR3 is TGTGCCAGCAGTGCCCCGGGACAGGGAAAACTGTTTTTT.

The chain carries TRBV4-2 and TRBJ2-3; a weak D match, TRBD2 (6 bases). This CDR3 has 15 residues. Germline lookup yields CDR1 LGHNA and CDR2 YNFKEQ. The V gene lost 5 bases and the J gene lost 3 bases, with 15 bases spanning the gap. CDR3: CASSAVVEGTDTQYF. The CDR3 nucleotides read TGTGCCAGCAGCGCTGTAGTGGAGGGAACAGATACGCAGTATTTT.

Here the CDR3 reads CASSFPPTGGGPREQFF. DNA for the CDR3: TGTGCCAGCAGCTTCCCCCCGACTGGCGGGGGCCCCCGGGAGCAGTTCTTC. This chain joins TRBV7-9 and TRBJ2-1; a weak D match, TRBD2 (7 bases). V was pared by 3 bases and J by 10 bases, with 25 bases between. The CDR3 spans 17 residues. Germline V lookup: CDR1 SEHNR, CDR2 FQNEAQ (reference sequence).

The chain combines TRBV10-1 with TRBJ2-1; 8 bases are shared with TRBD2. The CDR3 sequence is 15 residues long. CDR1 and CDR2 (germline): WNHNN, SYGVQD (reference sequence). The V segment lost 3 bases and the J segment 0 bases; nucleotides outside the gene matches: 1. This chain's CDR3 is CASSETSGSYNEQFF. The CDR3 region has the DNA TGCGCCAGCAGTGAAACTAGCGGCTCCTACAATGAGCAGTTCTTC.

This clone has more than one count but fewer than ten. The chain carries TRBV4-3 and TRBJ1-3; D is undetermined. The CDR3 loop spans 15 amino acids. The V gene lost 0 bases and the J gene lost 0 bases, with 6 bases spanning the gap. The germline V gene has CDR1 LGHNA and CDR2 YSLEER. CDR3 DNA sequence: TGCGCCAGCAGCCAAGATCAGTACTCTGGAAACACCATATATTTT. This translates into CASSQDQYSGNTIYF.

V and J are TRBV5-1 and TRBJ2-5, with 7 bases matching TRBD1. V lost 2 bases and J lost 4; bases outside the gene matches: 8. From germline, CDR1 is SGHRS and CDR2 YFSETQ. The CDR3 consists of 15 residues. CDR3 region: CASSFAGGGVETQYF. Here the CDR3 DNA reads TGCGCCAGCAGCTTTGCAGGGGGTGGGGTAGAGACCCAGTACTTC.

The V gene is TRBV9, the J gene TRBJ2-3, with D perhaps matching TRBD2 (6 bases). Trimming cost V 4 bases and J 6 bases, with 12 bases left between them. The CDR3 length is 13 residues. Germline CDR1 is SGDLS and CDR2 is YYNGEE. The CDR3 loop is CASSPGAGDTQYF. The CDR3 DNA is TGTGCCAGCAGCCCCGGGGCGGGGGATACGCAGTATTTT.

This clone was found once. The CDR3 sequence: CASTRFQRQAIVRGEQYF. CDR3 bases: TGTGCCAGCACCCGATTCCAAAGACAGGCGATTGTTAGGGGCGAGCAGTACTTC. The gene calls are TRBV21-1 and TRBJ2-7; TRBD1 reflects the table's D call only, with no check against the DNA. TRBV21-1 is designated a pseudogene. This CDR3 comprises 18 residues.

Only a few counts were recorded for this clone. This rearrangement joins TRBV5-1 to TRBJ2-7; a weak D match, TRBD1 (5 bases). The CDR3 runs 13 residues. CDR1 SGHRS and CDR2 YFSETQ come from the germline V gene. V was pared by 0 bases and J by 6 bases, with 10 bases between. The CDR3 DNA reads TGCGCCAGCAGCTTGGGGGCAGGGCGCGAGCAGTACTTC. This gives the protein CASSLGAGREQYF.